What follows are 20 T cell receptor beta chains derived from one specimen sequenced in a study of human T cells and chemical hapten exposure. The time point is: patch test 3, about 24 weeks after DPC sensitization. Treatment in this sample: therapeutic diphenylcyclopropenone sensitization with weekly scalp DPC. Using its own MiXCR run on the RACE reads, TCRdb lists one record per CDR3 protein. This sample has just under 65,000 distinct CDR3 sequences, with 9.5% to 11% found just once. Sequences were derived from whole blood, sampled in connection with sensitization to the hapten diphenylcyclopropenone (DPC). The origin of the receptors is a woman aged 30 to 39 with alopecia areata. Some clones in this sample may be carry-over from other donors' samples.

This clonotype was picked up many times. The V and J genes are TRBV7-3 and TRBJ2-1; D is possibly TRBD2 (6 bases). Trimming removed 5 bases at V and 9 bases at J, with 11 bases between. CDR1 is SGHTA, CDR2 FQGTGA, per germline. The CDR3 spans 12 residues. The CDR3 DNA is TGTGCCAGCAGCCCGGTGGGGGGTGAGCAGTTCTTC. Protein product: CASSPVGGEQFF.

This clonotype was found many times. This chain links TRBV29-1 with TRBJ1-2, with no clear D. Trimming cost V 5 bases and J 7 bases, with 14 bases left between them. The CDR3 covers 12 residues. Germline CDR1 SQVTM, CDR2 ANQGSEA. The CDR3 protein is CSVLDSTGGYTF. The CDR3 bases are TGCAGCGTTCTTGATTCGACGGGTGGCTACACCTTC.

This clonotype was seen at least ten times. The chain employs TRBV5-5 and TRBJ2-2, with D possibly called TRBD1 or TRBD2 (5 bases each). The CDR3 is made up of 17 amino acids. The V end was cut by 4 bases, the J end by 5 bases, with 21 bases between. Per the germline V gene, CDR1 is SGHKS and CDR2 is YYEKEE (reference sequence). Here the CDR3 reads CASSKRLTGGTTGELFF. The DNA for the CDR3 is TGTGCCAGCAGCAAGAGACTTACAGGAGGAACGACCGGGGAGCTGTTTTTT. Complete variable domain (other parts from reference TRBV5-5 and TRBJ2-2): DAGVTQSPTHLIKTRGQQVTLRCSPISGHKSVSWYQQVLGQGPQFIFQYYEKEERGRGNFPDRFSARQFPNYSSELNVNALLLGDSALYLCASSKRLTGGTTGELFFGEGSRLTVL.

The rearrangement joins TRBV28 to TRBJ2-5; TRBD2 might be the D (5 bases). The CDR3 sequence is 14 residues long. V was pared by 5 bases and J by 2 bases, with 12 bases between. CDR1 MDHEN and CDR2 SYDVKM come from the germline V gene. This CDR3 reads CASSGRRSQETQYF. CDR3 bases: TGTGCCAGCAGTGGGAGACGATCACAAGAGACCCAGTACTTC. The full variable domain, in which reference TRBV28 and TRBJ2-5 provide the parts outside the CDR3, is DVKVTQSSRYLVKRTGEKVFLECVQDMDHENMFWYRQDPGLGLRLIYFSYDVKMKEKGDIPEGYSVSREKKERFSLILESASTNQTSMYLCASSGRRSQETQYFGPGTRLLVL.

This clonotype was seen a handful of times. This rearrangement joins TRBV28 to TRBJ2-7, with 12 bases aligning to TRBD2. The germline V gene has CDR1 MDHEN and CDR2 SYDVKM. The CDR3 has 13 amino acids. The junction had 0 bases not matched to a gene; V was cut back by 6 bases and J by 3 bases. CDR3 loop: CASRTSGSYEQYF. The DNA of the CDR3 is TGTGCCAGCAGGACTAGCGGGAGCTACGAGCAGTACTTC.

The J gene is TRBJ1-1, the V gene TRBV30, with 7 bases lining up with TRBD1. The V gene end was trimmed by 3 bases and the J gene end by 4 bases; junction bases not matched to a gene: 2. The germline CDR1 and CDR2 sequences are GTSNPN and SVGIG (reference sequence). CDR3 length: 12 residues. CDR3 region: CAWSAGGTEAFF. CDR3 in DNA: TGTGCCTGGAGCGCAGGGGGCACTGAAGCTTTCTTT. The full variable domain, its missing parts supplied by reference TRBV30 and TRBJ1-1, is SQTIHQWPATLVQPVGSPLSLECTVEGTSNPNLYWYRQAAGRGLQLLFYSVGIGQISSEVPQNLSASRPQDRQFILSSKKLLLSDSGFYLCAWSAGGTEAFFGQGTRLTVV.

This clonotype was observed many times. CDR3 sequence: CASSASSNPSNQPQHF. Written as DNA, the CDR3 is TGTGCCAGCAGTGCTTCATCCAATCCGTCCAATCAGCCCCAGCATTTT. This chain links TRBV2 with TRBJ1-5; D gene uncertain. Germline loops: CDR1 SNHLY, CDR2 FYNNEI. V lost 4 bases, J lost 3 bases, and 16 bases lay in between. This CDR3 comprises 16 residues.

This clonotype was seen repeatedly, ten times or more. CDR3 sequence: CASSQEKAYYNEQFF. CDR3 bases: TGTGCCAGCAGCCAAGAAAAAGCGTACTACAATGAGCAGTTCTTC. The genes are TRBV3-1 and TRBJ2-1; D gene ambiguous. From germline, CDR1 is LGHDT and CDR2 YNNKEL (reference sequence). This CDR3 region has 15 residues. V dropped 0 bases and J dropped 3 bases, with 9 bases sitting between them.

This chain connects TRBV18 to TRBJ1-5, with TRBD1 matching 8 bases. Germline V gene data show CDR1 as KGHSH and CDR2 as LQKENI. This CDR3 is 15 amino acids long. Trimming at V came to 3 bases and at J to 4 bases, leaving 5 bases not matched to a gene. The CDR3 here is CASSPNRGSNQPQHF. The CDR3 DNA reads as TGTGCCAGCTCACCTAACAGGGGGTCGAATCAGCCCCAGCATTTT.

This clonotype came up many times. The chain recombines TRBV29-1 with TRBJ2-3, with TRBD2 matching 7 bases. Germline trimming cut 5 bases from V and 2 bases from J; bases unmatched to any gene: 4. The germline gives CDR1 SQVTM, CDR2 ANQGSEA. The CDR3 length is 13 residues. The chain's CDR3 is CSVSSGFTDTQYF. The CDR3 coding sequence is TGCAGCGTTAGTAGCGGGTTCACAGATACGCAGTATTTT.

The chain joins TRBV20-1 to TRBJ1-5; 8 nucleotides match TRBD1. V shed 3 bases and J 5 bases; nucleotides not matched to a gene: 6. CDR3 length: 14 amino acids. From germline, CDR1 is DFQATT and CDR2 SNEGSKA (reference sequence). CDR3 protein: CSARRQGLDQPQHF. Written as DNA, the CDR3 is TGCAGTGCTAGGCGACAGGGGCTTGATCAGCCCCAGCATTTT.

This clonotype was seen more than once but under ten times. The chain combines TRBV12-3 or TRBV12-4 with TRBJ1-2; 9 nucleotides align to TRBD1. Trimming removed 3 bases from V and 4 bases from J; junction bases left unmatched: 3. The CDR3 is 14 residues long. CDR3 residues: CASSFSGQGYGYTF. In DNA form, the CDR3 reads TGTGCCAGCAGTTTTTCGGGACAGGGCTATGGCTACACCTTC.

This clonotype has more than one count but fewer than ten. The CDR3 is CATSRDFSTYEQYF. DNA for the CDR3: TGTGCCACCAGCAGAGATTTTTCCACCTACGAGCAGTACTTC. The V call is TRBV15, the J call TRBJ2-7; D not certain. Germline-derived CDR1 and CDR2 are LNHNV and YYDKDF (reference sequence). Trimming cost V 0 bases and J 2 bases, with 8 bases left between them. The CDR3 is 14 amino acids.

The chain links TRBV15 to TRBJ2-2, with D possibly being TRBD2 (5 bases). Trimming stripped 1 base from V and 3 bases from J, with 9 bases between. The CDR3 runs to 15 residues. The germline gives CDR1 LNHNV, CDR2 YYDKDF (reference sequence). CDR3 bases: TGTGCCACCAGCAGAGTGCGAGGGCACACCGGGGAGCTGTTTTTT. It specifies CATSRVRGHTGELFF. The whole variable domain, filled in from reference TRBV15 and TRBJ2-2, reads DAMVIQNPRYQVTQFGKPVTLSCSQTLNHNVMYWYQQKSSQAPKLLFHYYDKDFNNEADTPDNFQSRRPNTSFCFLDIRSPGLGDTAMYLCATSRVRGHTGELFFGEGSRLTVL.

This clonotype was observed once. This chain links TRBV2 with TRBJ1-3; D remains unclear. CDR1 SNHLY and CDR2 FYNNEI come from the germline V gene. Trimming took 5 bases from V and 0 from J, leaving 11 bases between them. This CDR3 contains 15 residues. The CDR3 nucleotides read TGTGCCAGCAGTCGGTTAAGGGACTCTGGAAACACCATATATTTT. This encodes CASSRLRDSGNTIYF.

This clonotype appeared many times. CDR3 in DNA: TGTGCCAGCAGTCCCACCCTGGGGGCCGGCACTGAAGCTTTCTTT. Amino acids: CASSPTLGAGTEAFF. The chain uses TRBV6-5 and TRBJ1-1, with D possibly TRBD1 on 6 matching bases. The CDR3 totals 15 residues. From germline, CDR1 is MNHEY and CDR2 SVGAGI. Trimming shortened V by 5 bases and J by 4 bases, and 17 bases separated the two germline ends.

About this clonotype: Given a much more abundant clone one base away, this may be a read error. The gene calls are TRBV6-2 or TRBV6-3 and TRBJ2-7; TRBD1 matches 11 bases. The CDR3 runs 14 residues. Germline V gene lookup returns CDR1 MNHEY and CDR2 SVGEGT. In DNA form, the CDR3 reads TGTGCCAGCAGTTACGGGACAGGGGGATACGGGCAGTACTTC. Its protein is CASSYGTGGYGQYF.

This clonotype was detected a few times. The chain employs TRBV12-5 and TRBJ2-5, with no clear D. With 3 bases removed from V and 0 bases from J, the gap between germline ends came to 8 bases. From germline, CDR1 is LGHNT and CDR2 FRNRAP. The CDR3 length is 14 residues. This CDR3 is CASGFGDHQETQYF. DNA of the CDR3: TGTGCTAGTGGTTTCGGAGATCACCAAGAGACCCAGTACTTC.

The chain employs TRBV27 and TRBJ2-3; D is uncertain. Germline values: CDR1 MNHEY, CDR2 SMNVEV (reference sequence). This CDR3 region has 13 residues. V gave up 5 bases and J gave up 3 bases, with 9 bases separating them. The CDR3, as DNA: TGTGCCAGCAGTCGGACCCGTACAGATACGCAGTATTTT. Residues: CASSRTRTDTQYF.

Ten or more counts support this clonotype. V usage is TRBV7-3 and J usage is TRBJ1-5; D ambiguous. This CDR3 comprises 15 residues. V was cut by 2 bases and J by 7 bases, with 15 bases left in between. Germline-derived CDR1 and CDR2 are SGHTA and FQGTGA. CDR3 amino acids: CASSLGPGEEQPQHF. The DNA for the CDR3 is TGTGCCAGCAGCTTAGGTCCCGGGGAGGAGCAGCCCCAGCATTTT.